This T cell receptor beta chain was recovered during a study of cytomegalovirus exposure and HLA in healthy donors. Among the donors, all were healthy bone marrow donors. General study results and limits: In a later analysis, a missense DCLRE1C variant was linked to TCR beta V- and J-gene trimming.

A multiplex PCR was run with 60 Vbeta primers and 13 Jbeta primers. Here immunoSEQ multiplex PCR was the method, and the copy in TCRdb shows in-frame clones only, minus some. The data hold about 140,000 clones, with around 80% observed a single time. Germline V gene lookup returns CDR1 LNHDA and CDR2 SQIVND (reference sequence). The CDR3 consists of 19 residues. V was clipped by 5 bases and J by 5 bases; unmatched bases: 17. As to this clone: The antigen is undetermined.

The specimen was PBMCs. The source of this sequence is a female donor in good health and CMV-seronegative. The chain has TRBV19 and TRBJ2-5; TRBD2 matches at 13 bases. CDR3 in DNA: TGTGCCAGTAGTTCCCCGGGACTAGCGGGAATTCGGACGTCGGAGACCCAGTACTTC. Protein sequence: CASSSPGLAGIRTSETQYF.